Sequencing of this TCR beta chain was carried out in a study of T cells in Graves' hyperthyroidism and ophthalmopathy. Study-level background: Pretreatment peripheral blood was obtained at initial diagnosis.

Each ophthalmopathy patient scored at least 3 on the Clinical Activity Score and at least 4 on NOSPECS grade, with duration under 3 months. Patients showing uncontrolled infection, other autoimmune disease, pregnancy or lactation were ineligible. RNA transcripts provided the source from which TCR beta CDR3 regions were amplified. Primed by the HTBI set, a first-round RT-PCR was run on the TCR CDR3. TCRdb passed the multiplex PCR reads through MiXCR, listing each CDR3 protein once. Here the sample spans 560,000 or so distinct CDR3 sequences, 15% to 20% being singletons. Sequenced material: blood. This TCR was recovered from a man between 40 and 49 years old with Graves' ophthalmopathy.

The CDR3, as DNA: TGTGCCAGCAGCACGCCGGGACTAGCGGGAAGGAGCGGGGAGCTGTTTTTT. Encoded protein: CASSTPGLAGRSGELFF. This rearrangement joins TRBV7-9 to TRBJ2-2; 13 positions agree with TRBD2. V lost 5 bases, J lost 7 bases, and 10 bases stayed unmatched. CDR3 length: 17 amino acids. Germline assignment: CDR1 SEHNR and CDR2 FQNEAQ (reference sequence).